These 21 T cell receptor beta chains came from one sample sequenced in a study of blood T cell repertoires in COVID-19 (dated by TCRdb to 2019 to 2021). The library was obtained by the immunoSEQ multiplex PCR assay. Sourced from immuneACCESS, this table was stored by TCRdb with only in-frame sequences that have V and J called. A share of the clones is absent; for the studies checked, an unresolved V gene accounts for under half, and the remainder has no known explanation. In all, the sample holds 67,000 or so clones, and about 79% of those were seen once. The ten largest clones represent roughly 28% of the sample. The sequenced material came from peripheral blood. These receptors were obtained from a man aged 70-80 years with acute or convalescent COVID-19.

The chain has TRBV24-1 and TRBJ2-3; tentative D call: TRBD1 (6 bases). The CDR3 is 14 residues long. CDR1 and CDR2 from the germline V gene are KGHDR and SFDVKD. V lost 4 bases, J lost 0 bases, and 7 bases lay in between. DNA of the CDR3: TGTGCCACCAGTGAAGGGGGTAGCACAGATACGCAGTATTTT. This codes for CATSEGGSTDTQYF.

This clone was seen once. The genes are TRBV7-2 and TRBJ2-2, with 9 bases lining up with TRBD1. With V trimmed by 2 bases and J by 4 bases, 2 bases remained unmatched. Germline V lookup: CDR1 SGHTA, CDR2 FQGNSA. The CDR3 spans 15 residues. The CDR3 DNA follows: TGTGCCAGCAGCTTAAGGACAGGGGTCACCGGGGAGCTGTTTTTT. This translates into CASSLRTGVTGELFF.

This clone was detected a few times. This chain links TRBV19 with TRBJ1-5; D unclear. Germline CDR1 LNHDA, CDR2 SQIVND (reference sequence). Trimming removed 2 bases at V and 12 bases at J, with 26 bases between. CDR3 length equals 17 residues. The CDR3 nucleotides are TGTGCCAGTAGTATATCGGGAGGAGGCCCAGGAGTGGTTGGCCAGCATTTT. It is translated as CASSISGGGPGVVGQHF.

This clone has only a few counts. The CDR3 region is CASSIVGARSTDTQYF. As DNA, the CDR3 is TGTGCCAGTAGTATAGTAGGAGCGAGAAGCACAGATACGCAGTATTTT. The rearrangement uses TRBV19 and TRBJ2-3, with no clear D. This CDR3 comprises 16 residues. Germline lookup yields CDR1 LNHDA and CDR2 SQIVND (reference sequence). The V end was cut by 1 base, the J end by 0 bases, with 11 bases between.

This clone was recorded a few times. The chain's CDR3 is CASSPPTGVGNTIYF. The CDR3 DNA is TGTGCCAGCTCACCACCGACAGGGGTCGGAAACACCATATATTTT. V usage is TRBV18 and J usage is TRBJ1-3; 8 bases are a match to TRBD1. V lost 0 bases to trimming and J lost 4 bases; unmatched junction nucleotides: 2. This CDR3 has 15 amino acids. The germline V gene has CDR1 KGHSH and CDR2 LQKENI. The variable domain in full, with the rest retrieved from reference TRBV18 and TRBJ1-3, is NAGVMQNPRHLVRRRGQEARLRCSPMKGHSHVYWYRQLPEEGLKFMVYLQKENIIDESGMPKERFSAEFPKEGPSILRIQQVVRGDSAAYFCASSPPTGVGNTIYFGEGSWLTVV.

There are a few counts of this clone. The chain combines TRBV5-4 with TRBJ2-5; TRBD1 matches at 8 bases. The trim removed 0 bases at V and 6 bases at J, leaving 7 bases unmatched. The CDR3 spans 15 residues. Looked up from germline, CDR1 is SGHNT and CDR2 is YYREEE (reference sequence). The CDR3 sequence is CASSLGQGAGKTQYF. CDR3 nucleotides: TGTGCCAGCAGCTTGGGCCAGGGGGCAGGCAAGACCCAGTACTTC.

The chain has TRBV25-1 and TRBJ2-3, with TRBD1 matching 10 bases. Germline V lookup: CDR1 MGHDK, CDR2 SYGVNS. The CDR3 length is 15 residues. Germline trimming cut 6 bases from V and 0 bases from J; bases unmatched to any gene: 3. The CDR3 spells CASRWDRGSTDTQYF. CDR3 sequence (DNA): TGTGCCAGCAGATGGGACAGGGGAAGCACAGATACGCAGTATTTT.

CDR3 sequence (DNA): TGTGCCAGCAGTTTAGTCTCGGTCTACGAGCAGTACTTC. Protein sequence: CASSLVSVYEQYF. The chain links TRBV12-3 or TRBV12-4 to TRBJ2-7; D uncertain. V was shortened by 1 base and J by 3 bases, with 7 bases between the two germline ends. This CDR3 has 13 residues.

This clone was counted between two and nine times. CDR3 in DNA: TGTGCCAGCAGCCTTCTGGAGACAGGGAATTCACCCCTCCACTTT. Translation gives CASSLLETGNSPLHF. This chain joins TRBV27 and TRBJ1-6; 7 nucleotides match TRBD1. The germline gives CDR1 MNHEY, CDR2 SMNVEV (reference sequence). V was pared by 6 bases and J by 7 bases, with 9 bases of the junction left unmatched. The CDR3 has 15 residues.

The rearrangement links TRBV3-1 (or the pseudogene TRBV3-2) to TRBJ2-3; 14 nucleotides align to TRBD2. After removal of 1 base from V and 6 bases from J, the junction contained 3 bases not matched to a gene. Germline CDR1 and CDR2: LGHDT and YNNKEL (reference sequence). The CDR3 spans 16 residues. The CDR3 sequence is CASSQGLAGGEDTQYF. CDR3 nucleotide sequence: TGTGCCAGCAGCCAAGGACTAGCGGGAGGGGAGGATACGCAGTATTTT.

The chain joins TRBV19 to TRBJ1-5, with 8 bases lining up with TRBD1. V lost 6 bases to trimming and J lost 2 bases; unmatched junction nucleotides: 6. Germline-derived CDR1 and CDR2 are LNHDA and SQIVND (reference sequence). This CDR3 is 15 amino acids long. CDR3 residues: CASSWTGSGNQPQHF. The CDR3, as DNA: TGTGCCAGTAGCTGGACAGGGTCGGGCAATCAGCCCCAGCATTTT.

CDR3 protein: CASSLEGDYGYTF. As DNA, the CDR3 is TGTGCCAGCAGCTTGGAAGGGGACTATGGCTACACCTTC. V is TRBV5-5 and J is TRBJ1-2, with D tentatively TRBD1 (5 bases). Germline values: CDR1 SGHKS, CDR2 YYEKEE (reference sequence). The CDR3 has 13 residues. Trimming cost V 0 bases and J 3 bases, with 6 bases left between them.

This clone turned up a few times. The V call is TRBV28, the J call TRBJ1-2; 8 bases are shared with TRBD1. Germline V gene sequence: CDR1 MDHEN, CDR2 SYDVKM. Trimming at V came to 4 bases and at J to 4 bases, leaving 5 bases not matched to a gene. The CDR3 length is 14 residues. In DNA, the CDR3 is TGTGCCAGCAGTTCCCGGGACAGGCTCTATGGCTACACCTTC. Translating gives CASSSRDRLYGYTF.

V gene TRBV7-2 combines with J gene TRBJ2-7, with 7 bases lining up with TRBD1. The CDR3 runs to 13 residues. J gave up 3 bases and V 5 bases, and 4 bases lay outside the gene matches. Per germline, CDR1 SGHTA and CDR2 FQGNSA. The CDR3 DNA is TGTGCCAGCAGCGACCGGACAGGCTACGAGCAGTACTTC. Translation gives CASSDRTGYEQYF. The variable domain in full, completed from reference TRBV7-2 and TRBJ2-7, reads GAGVSQSPSNKVTEKGKDVELRCDPISGHTALYWYRQSLGQGLEFLIYFQGNSAPDKSGLPSDRFSAERTGGSVSTLTIQRTQQEDSAVYLCASSDRTGYEQYFGPGTRLTVT.

The chain carries TRBV21-1 and TRBJ1-1. TRBV21-1 is described as a pseudogene. CDR3 length equals 14 residues. CDR3 sequence: CATEGLVMNTEAFF. The CDR3 nucleotides are TGTGCCACCGAGGGATTAGTTATGAACACTGAAGCTTTCTTT.

The V call is TRBV24-1, the J call TRBJ2-3, with 11 positions matching TRBD2. CDR1 is KGHDR and CDR2 is SFDVKD in the germline V gene. The V gene end was trimmed by 2 bases and the J gene end by 4 bases; junction bases not matched to a gene: 7. The CDR3 spans 17 residues. The CDR3 DNA reads as TGTGCCACCAGTGATTCGGAGACTAGCGGGGTACCAGATACGCAGTATTTT. It is translated as CATSDSETSGVPDTQYF.

The chain recombines TRBV6-5 with TRBJ2-7; 8 nucleotides match TRBD1. This CDR3 comprises 13 residues. V lost 6 bases to trimming and J lost 5 bases; unmatched junction nucleotides: 6. Germline V CDR1 and CDR2: MNHEY, SVGAGI. CDR3 coding DNA: TGTGCCAGCAGGGGACAGGCCAGAGACGAGCAGTACTTC. Its protein product is CASRGQARDEQYF.

V and J are TRBV28 and TRBJ1-4; 8 bases agree with TRBD1. CDR1 and CDR2 (germline): MDHEN, SYDVKM. The CDR3 loop spans 15 amino acids. V was pared by 3 bases and J by 8 bases, with 8 bases of the junction left unmatched. The CDR3 reads CASSFGGQADEKLFF. In nucleotides, the CDR3 is TGTGCCAGCAGTTTCGGGGGACAGGCAGACGAAAAACTGTTTTTT.

This chain links TRBV27 with TRBJ1-3; TRBD1 might be the D (6 bases). This CDR3 contains 13 residues. Germline CDR1 reads MNHEY; CDR2 reads SMNVEV (reference sequence). V was pared by 2 bases and J by 8 bases, with 10 bases between. The chain's CDR3 is CASSLRQADTIYF. The CDR3 coding sequence is TGTGCCAGCAGTTTACGACAGGCGGACACCATATATTTT.

The chain employs TRBV12-3 or TRBV12-4 and TRBJ2-7; possibly TRBD2 for D (6 bases). CDR3 size: 12 residues. V was pared by 6 bases and J by 12 bases, with 18 bases between. The chain's CDR3 is CASSRGTPSWYF. CDR3 DNA sequence: TGTGCCAGCAGCCGAGGGACTCCGTCGTGGTACTTC.

The chain recombines TRBV18 with TRBJ1-2; D call uncertain. The CDR3 sequence is 13 residues long. CDR1 is KGHSH and CDR2 is LQKENI in the germline V gene. Deletions cut 1 base from V and 1 base from J, with 4 bases between. Here the CDR3 reads CASSPQLNYGYTF. Written as DNA, the CDR3 is TGTGCCAGCTCACCACAGCTTAACTATGGCTACACCTTC.